The clone carrying this T cell receptor beta chain has just one count. Antigen specificity is unknown. These data are taken from a study of shared clonotypes between healthy human individuals. Study in general: Every donor yielded three CD4 naive, three CD4 memory, two CD8 naive and one CD8 memory plate. Findings and caveats of the study: Researchers sampled only blood; tissue repertoires likely differ.

Original handling: As immunoSEQ supplied junction-only sequences (without quality scores), filtering differed. TCRdb keeps only in-frame clones here, not all; method: immunoSEQ multiplex PCR. V and J calls and clone size are as listed in that table; D and trimming were resolved from the DNA. The table shows 2 million to 3 million clones, with 93% occurring only once. All donors were Caucasian adults living in Nashville, Tennessee. The sample was naive CD4+ T cells from PBMCs. Indicated subset: CD45RA+ positively selected. The receptor was derived from a man younger than 30 in good health. Some clones in this sample may be carry-over from other donors' samples.

The CDR3: CASSLSSRGFSDTQYF. The CDR3 DNA reads as TGTGCCAGCAGTTTATCTTCTAGAGGGTTCTCGGATACGCAGTATTTT. The chain links TRBV27 to TRBJ2-3; a possible D gene is TRBD2 (5 bases). CDR3 length: 16 amino acids. The ends were cut back, 0 bases at V and 6 bases at J, with 16 bases in the middle. Germline V CDR1 and CDR2: MNHEY, SMNVEV (reference sequence).